This is a list of T cell receptor beta chains from one sample in a study of T cell responses to AZD1222 COVID-19 vaccine. Clones were sequenced by immunoSEQ multiplex PCR, and TCRdb holds only the in-frame ones, with some missing. The data contain some 190,000 clones, nearly 95% of them singletons. The sequencing here drew on peripheral blood, taken 28 days after the second AZD1222 dose. The receptors were gathered from an adult who received the AZD1222 COVID-19 vaccine. The CDR3 runs from the conserved cysteine through the conserved F or W. D genes are given only for firm matches. For some rows the clone size is stated as once, few or many, or as a class when expanded; others skip it.

v_gene: TRBV6-5
j_gene: TRBJ2-7
abundance: -
d_gene: -
CDR3nt: TGTGCCAGCAGTCCTACTGCTAGCTCCTACGAGCAGTACTTC
CDR3aa: CASSPTASSYEQYF

v_gene: TRBV28
j_gene: TRBJ1-1
abundance: -
d_gene: -
CDR3nt: TGTGCCAGCAGTCCTCCCGACTACACTGAAGCTTTCTTT
CDR3aa: CASSPPDYTEAFF

v_gene: TRBV5-1
j_gene: TRBJ1-3
abundance: -
d_gene: -
CDR3nt: TGCGCCAGCAGCATTGCGCCTCACTCTGGAAACACCATATATTTT
CDR3aa: CASSIAPHSGNTIYF

v_gene: TRBV18
j_gene: TRBJ1-2
abundance: -
d_gene: TRBD1
CDR3nt: TGTGCCAGCTCAGCGGACAGGATCTCCTATGGCTACACCTTC
CDR3aa: CASSADRISYGYTF

v_gene: TRBV6-6
j_gene: TRBJ2-7
abundance: -
d_gene: -
CDR3nt: TGTGCCAGCAGTTCCCACTACGAGCAGTACTTC
CDR3aa: CASSSHYEQYF

v_gene: TRBV9
j_gene: TRBJ1-2
abundance: -
d_gene: TRBD1
CDR3nt: TGTGCCAGCAGCTGGCGAGACAGGGAAACACGGGGCTACACCTTC
CDR3aa: CASSWRDRETRGYTF

v_gene: TRBV2
j_gene: TRBJ1-5
abundance: once
d_gene: -
CDR3nt: TGTGCCAGCAGTGCGGACCAGGGCAACCAGCCCCAGCATTTT
CDR3aa: CASSADQGNQPQHF

v_gene: TRBV19
j_gene: TRBJ2-7
abundance: -
d_gene: -
CDR3nt: TGTGCCAGATCCACCGGGGGCGCCTTCGACGAGCAGTACTTC
CDR3aa: CARSTGGAFDEQYF

v_gene: TRBV6-5
j_gene: TRBJ2-5
abundance: -
d_gene: -
CDR3nt: TGTGCCAGCAGTTACACGTTCCAAGGTGGAGAGACCCAGTACTTC
CDR3aa: CASSYTFQGGETQYF

v_gene: TRBV7-6
j_gene: TRBJ1-6
abundance: -
d_gene: -
CDR3nt: TGTGCCAGCAGCTTATCCCGCCGCGACAGCCTCGCCTCCTATAATTCACCCCTCCACTTT
CDR3aa: CASSLSRRDSLASYNSPLHF

v_gene: TRBV7-9
j_gene: TRBJ1-1
abundance: -
d_gene: -
CDR3nt: TGTGCCAGCAGCTTAGCCAGGGCGATGAACACTGAAGCTTTCTTT
CDR3aa: CASSLARAMNTEAFF

v_gene: TRBV25-1
j_gene: TRBJ2-2
abundance: -
d_gene: -
CDR3nt: TGTGCCAGCAGGAGACCCCGGGACCGAATCACCGGGGAGCTGTTTTTT
CDR3aa: CASRRPRDRITGELFF

v_gene: TRBV5-1
j_gene: TRBJ1-1
abundance: -
d_gene: TRBD1
CDR3nt: TGCGCCAGCAGCATTGGGACAGGGGGAACTGAAGCTTTCTTT
CDR3aa: CASSIGTGGTEAFF

v_gene: TRBV29-1
j_gene: TRBJ1-1
abundance: -
d_gene: -
CDR3nt: TGCAGCGTTGGGGGGGACACTGAAGCTTTCTTT
CDR3aa: CSVGGDTEAFF

v_gene: TRBV27
j_gene: TRBJ1-5
abundance: -
d_gene: -
CDR3nt: TGTGCCAGCAGTGGCGGCGAGAGCAATCAGCCCCAGCATTTT
CDR3aa: CASSGGESNQPQHF

v_gene: TRBV18
j_gene: TRBJ2-7
abundance: -
d_gene: TRBD1
CDR3nt: TGTGCCAGCTCACCAGGGACAGGGTCTTGGCAGTACTTC
CDR3aa: CASSPGTGSWQYF

v_gene: TRBV6-2/TRBV6-3
j_gene: TRBJ2-2
abundance: -
d_gene: -
CDR3nt: TGTGCCAGCAGTTACCCTCTTGGGAGTAGCGTGAACACCGGGGAGCTGTTTTTT
CDR3aa: CASSYPLGSSVNTGELFF

v_gene: TRBV7-8
j_gene: TRBJ1-6
abundance: once
d_gene: -
CDR3nt: TGTGCCAGCAGCCCAGGGTATTCACCCCTCCACTTT
CDR3aa: CASSPGYSPLHF

v_gene: TRBV7-6
j_gene: TRBJ2-6
abundance: -
d_gene: TRBD2
CDR3nt: TGTGCCAGCAGCTTTGCCCAGCGGGGGGGGTCTGGGGCCAACGTCCTGACTTTC
CDR3aa: CASSFAQRGGSGANVLTF

v_gene: TRBV13
j_gene: TRBJ2-3
abundance: -
d_gene: -
CDR3nt: TGTGCCAGCAGCACCCTAGGGGTCGATACGCAGTATTTT
CDR3aa: CASSTLGVDTQYF

v_gene: TRBV6-1
j_gene: TRBJ1-5
abundance: -
d_gene: -
CDR3nt: TGTGCCAGCAGTGAAGGGCAGGCGATCGTTCAGCCCCAGCATTTT
CDR3aa: CASSEGQAIVQPQHF

v_gene: TRBV2
j_gene: TRBJ1-6
abundance: -
d_gene: TRBD1
CDR3nt: TGTGCCAGCAGGGCACAGGGGAATCGGTCACCCCTCCACTTT
CDR3aa: CASRAQGNRSPLHF

v_gene: TRBV19
j_gene: TRBJ2-4
abundance: -
d_gene: -
CDR3nt: TGTGCCAGTAGTATAGAGCCCAGGGGTTTAGCCAAAAACATTCAGTACTTC
CDR3aa: CASSIEPRGLAKNIQYF

v_gene: TRBV7-6
j_gene: TRBJ2-1
abundance: -
d_gene: TRBD2
CDR3nt: TGTGCCAGCAGTCCCCCACCGCGGACTAGCTCCTACAATGAGCAGTTCTTC
CDR3aa: CASSPPPRTSSYNEQFF

v_gene: TRBV18
j_gene: TRBJ2-7
abundance: -
d_gene: TRBD1
CDR3nt: TGTGCCAGCTCACCGGGACAGGAAGAAGTCTACGAGCAGTACTTC
CDR3aa: CASSPGQEEVYEQYF

v_gene: TRBV4-1
j_gene: TRBJ2-1
abundance: few
d_gene: TRBD2
CDR3nt: TGCGCCAGCAGCCAAGAGGCAGCGGCGGGAGGGCCAAGGAATGAGCAGTTCTTC
CDR3aa: CASSQEAAAGGPRNEQFF

v_gene: TRBV15
j_gene: TRBJ2-5
abundance: -
d_gene: TRBD2
CDR3nt: TGTGCCACCAGCAGAGGACCACGGACTAGCGGGGGGGCTCGGGAGACCCAGTACTTC
CDR3aa: CATSRGPRTSGGARETQYF

v_gene: TRBV5-1
j_gene: TRBJ2-1
abundance: -
d_gene: TRBD2
CDR3nt: TGCGCCAGCAGCTTAGGACTAGCGGGTATTCGGGGTGAGCAGTTCTTC
CDR3aa: CASSLGLAGIRGEQFF

v_gene: TRBV5-1
j_gene: TRBJ1-2
abundance: -
d_gene: TRBD1
CDR3nt: TGCGCCAGCAGCGCAGGACAGGGGGGAGGCTACACCTTC
CDR3aa: CASSAGQGGGYTF

v_gene: TRBV5-1
j_gene: TRBJ2-5
abundance: -
d_gene: -
CDR3nt: TGCGCCAGCAGCCCCTGGCCGGGGGAGACCCAGTACTTC
CDR3aa: CASSPWPGETQYF

v_gene: TRBV21-1
j_gene: TRBJ2-7
abundance: -
d_gene: -
CDR3nt: TGTGCCAGCAACCGGGACAGGACCCTCTCCGAGCAGTACTTC
CDR3aa: CASNRDRTLSEQYF

v_gene: TRBV5-1
j_gene: TRBJ2-1
abundance: -
d_gene: TRBD2
CDR3nt: TGCGCCAGCAGCGTATTCACTAGCGGGGATACCTTTGGGAATGAGCAGTTCTTC
CDR3aa: CASSVFTSGDTFGNEQFF

v_gene: TRBV7-2
j_gene: TRBJ2-5
abundance: -
d_gene: -
CDR3nt: TGTGCCAGCAGCTTAATGGGGCAAGAGACCCAGTACTTC
CDR3aa: CASSLMGQETQYF

v_gene: TRBV6-2/TRBV6-3
j_gene: TRBJ2-3
abundance: once
d_gene: TRBD2
CDR3nt: TGTGCCAGCAGCCTCTTTGGCGGGGGGCATCCCACAGATACGCAGTATTTT
CDR3aa: CASSLFGGGHPTDTQYF

v_gene: TRBV27
j_gene: TRBJ1-1
abundance: -
d_gene: -
CDR3nt: TGTGCCAGCAGTCTCAGGTGGCAGGGTTATACTGAAGCTTTCTTT
CDR3aa: CASSLRWQGYTEAFF

v_gene: TRBV7-9
j_gene: TRBJ1-2
abundance: -
d_gene: TRBD1
CDR3nt: TGTGCCAGCAGCACCCCCCGAACCGGTGGGACAGATTATGGCTACACCTTC
CDR3aa: CASSTPRTGGTDYGYTF

v_gene: TRBV3-1/TRBV3-2
j_gene: TRBJ1-6
abundance: -
d_gene: -
CDR3nt: TGTGCCAGCAGCCAGGCTTCGGGGGGGTTTTCGCCCCTCCACTTT
CDR3aa: CASSQASGGFSPLHF

v_gene: TRBV6-2/TRBV6-3
j_gene: TRBJ1-4
abundance: -
d_gene: -
CDR3nt: TGTGCCAGCAGTTACGATGGAGTACTGAATGAAAAACTGTTTTTT
CDR3aa: CASSYDGVLNEKLFF

v_gene: TRBV25-1
j_gene: TRBJ1-6
abundance: once
d_gene: TRBD1
CDR3nt: TGTGCCAGCAGTGAAGGGGGGACAGGGGAATCACCCCTCCACTTT
CDR3aa: CASSEGGTGESPLHF

v_gene: TRBV15
j_gene: TRBJ2-5
abundance: once
d_gene: TRBD2
CDR3nt: TGTGCCACCAGCCGGCGGGGGGGAATAGAGACCCAGTACTTC
CDR3aa: CATSRRGGIETQYF

v_gene: TRBV3-1/TRBV3-2
j_gene: TRBJ1-2
abundance: once
d_gene: -
CDR3nt: TGTGCCAGCAGTCAGGGGAACTATGGCTACACCTTC
CDR3aa: CASSQGNYGYTF

v_gene: TRBV11-3
j_gene: TRBJ1-3
abundance: -
d_gene: -
CDR3nt: TGTGCCCGAGGGGGTTCGGAAAACACCATATATTTT
CDR3aa: CARGGSENTIYF

v_gene: TRBV3-1/TRBV3-2
j_gene: TRBJ2-7
abundance: -
d_gene: TRBD1
CDR3nt: TGTGCCAGCAGCCAGGGACAGGGTAACGAGCAGTACTTC
CDR3aa: CASSQGQGNEQYF

v_gene: TRBV4-2
j_gene: TRBJ1-3
abundance: -
d_gene: -
CDR3nt: TGTGCCAGCAGCCAAGAAGGGTCCGGGGGCGCATCTGGAAACACCATATATTTT
CDR3aa: CASSQEGSGGASGNTIYF

v_gene: TRBV9
j_gene: TRBJ2-2
abundance: once
d_gene: TRBD2
CDR3nt: TGTGCCAGCAGCGTAGGACTAGCGGGGGCCGGGGAGCTGTTTTTT
CDR3aa: CASSVGLAGAGELFF

v_gene: TRBV29-1
j_gene: TRBJ2-7
abundance: -
d_gene: -
CDR3nt: TGCAGCGTTGGCGGGACTTACGAGCAGTACTTC
CDR3aa: CSVGGTYEQYF

v_gene: TRBV29-1
j_gene: TRBJ2-3
abundance: once
d_gene: TRBD2
CDR3nt: TGCAGCGTTGAAACGGGGGGGCCGAGAGATACGCAGTATTTT
CDR3aa: CSVETGGPRDTQYF

v_gene: TRBV5-8
j_gene: TRBJ1-2
abundance: -
d_gene: -
CDR3nt: TGTGCCAGCAGCGTTTCGGGATCTCGCTGGGGCTACACCTTC
CDR3aa: CASSVSGSRWGYTF

v_gene: TRBV6-5
j_gene: TRBJ1-3
abundance: -
d_gene: -
CDR3nt: TGTGCCAGCAGTCCCTGGGGCACCATATATTTT
CDR3aa: CASSPWGTIYF

v_gene: TRBV9
j_gene: TRBJ2-1
abundance: -
d_gene: -
CDR3nt: TGTGCCAGCAGCGGGGACGGTAACTCCTACAATGAGCAGTTCTTC
CDR3aa: CASSGDGNSYNEQFF

v_gene: TRBV30
j_gene: TRBJ1-1
abundance: -
d_gene: -
CDR3nt: TGTGCCTGGAGTGCTCAAGAGGGCACTGAAGCTTTCTTT
CDR3aa: CAWSAQEGTEAFF

v_gene: TRBV5-5
j_gene: TRBJ2-1
abundance: -
d_gene: TRBD2
CDR3nt: TGTGCCAGCAGCTCCCCAGCGGGAGTTTTGGATGAGCAGTTCTTC
CDR3aa: CASSSPAGVLDEQFF

v_gene: TRBV4-1
j_gene: TRBJ1-5
abundance: once
d_gene: TRBD1
CDR3nt: TGCGCCAGCAGCCAAGGAGAAGGACAGGGGACCTTCAATCAGCCCCAGCATTTT
CDR3aa: CASSQGEGQGTFNQPQHF

v_gene: TRBV27
j_gene: TRBJ1-2
abundance: -
d_gene: -
CDR3nt: TGTGCCAGCAGTTTATTTACTGAACGGGCAGGGTGGGATGGCTACACCTTC
CDR3aa: CASSLFTERAGWDGYTF